This T cell receptor beta chain was captured in a study of early T cells in non-severe SARS-CoV-2 infection (dated by TCRdb to 2020 to 2022). Some background on the complete study: Because TCR sequencing was done on bulk RNA from unsorted whole blood, the alpha and beta chains could not be paired. Broad study findings and their caveats: VDJdb matching was skewed toward anti-spike CD8 responses and likely underestimated virus-specific expansions by missing private and CD4 specificities.

Turning to this clonotype: This receptor's antigen is unknown. Base qualities are missing; no much larger clone stands one base away.

The study was a case-control design nested within a healthcare worker cohort in London, UK, with weekly nasopharyngeal swab PCR tests and blood sampling. Healthcare workers were recruited between 23 and 31 March 2020, during the week of the UK lockdown, and were followed weekly for up to roughly 15 weeks. CDR1 DFQATT and CDR2 SNEGSKA were looked up in the germline V gene (reference sequence). Between the V and J ends, shortened by 7 bases and 4 bases respectively, the junction contains 13 bases. The CDR3 holds 12 amino acids from the cysteine to the phenylalanine. The CDR3 DNA has 36 bases and is translated from base 1. Libraries were prepared through 5' RACE. Sequencing used a NextSeq 500. To correct for sequencing error and PCR bias, the TCR library protocol tagged individual cDNA molecules with unique molecular identifiers. TCR alpha and beta chains were both sequenced, and the abundances of alpha and beta sequences in each sample were closely correlated with each other. The authors processed their data as follows. Decombinator V4 was used to perform V gene, J gene and CDR3 annotation of TCR sequences. TCRs were defined as expanded if a significant change between any two time points was detected under a Poisson model with p below 0.0001. TCR abundances were normalised to the total number of TCRs sequenced per sample and expressed as counts per million. MAIT TCRs were defined by TRAV1-2 paired with TRAJ12, TRAJ20 or TRAJ33, and iNKT TCRs by TRAV10 paired with TRAJ18. VDJdb, accessed 1 November 2021, was searched for CMV, EBV and SARS-CoV-2 annotated TCRs, with TCRs annotated for multiple antigens excluded. Using fastp at Q25 and MiXCR, TCRdb reprocessed the public reads and kept productive beta chains. Each CDR3 protein appears once, grouped with its most common genes and DNA. The V and J calls were determined by TCRdb, not by the authors. This sample gives about 33,000 distinct CDR3 sequences in total; 5% of them show up just once. 14% of the sample is held by the ten biggest clonotypes.

The clonotype comes from an adult who was a healthcare worker with PCR-confirmed SARS-CoV-2 infection or an uninfected control (not recorded which). Sequenced material: whole blood. This chain joins TRBV20-1 to TRBJ2-5; matching of 5 bases hints at TRBD1 as the D gene. The CDR3 protein sequence reads: CSEKGKGETQYF. The DNA reads TGCAGTGAGAAGGGGAAAGGAGAGACCCAGTACTTC.